These T cell receptor beta chains were read from a single sample in a study of CD4 and CD8 cells across lung adenocarcinoma regions. Each CDR3 protein is one row after TCRdb ran MiXCR on the PCR reads. The sample comprises some 25,000 distinct CDR3 sequences, 40% to 50% of which are singletons, and around 50% rests with the top ten. Sequencing was performed on CD8+ T cells from the center of a lung tumor. The receptors shown here come from a male donor with lung adenocarcinoma. The CD4 and CD8 labels of this study may be unreliable. CDR3s include the opening cysteine and the closing phenylalanine or tryptophan. The order of the fields is V gene, J gene, CDR3 protein.

V: TRBV24-1
J: TRBJ2-7
CDR3: CATSDSGAHEQYF

V: TRBV6-1
J: TRBJ2-5
CDR3: CASRSGRRDTETQYF

V: TRBV6-6
J: TRBJ2-1
CDR3: CASKSGLADSSYNEQFF

V: TRBV10-3
J: TRBJ2-3
CDR3: CARGLRPVSTGAQYF

V: TRBV12-3/TRBV12-4
J: TRBJ2-5
CDR3: CARGLAGGDQETQYF

V: TRBV6-1
J: TRBJ2-1
CDR3: CASQPGQGYNEQFF

V: TRBV6-5
J: .
CDR3: CASSSSPAGSTGEQYF

V: TRBV7-6
J: TRBJ2-1
CDR3: CASSLDPSGSRNEQFF

V: TRBV6-5
J: TRBJ2-1
CDR3: CASSLAPPSYNEQFF

V: TRBV4-1
J: .
CDR3: CASSQAVEGYEQYF

V: TRBV5-1
J: TRBJ2-5
CDR3: CASSLGQGSLETQYF

V: TRBV10-2
J: .
CDR3: CAGTGLWAKNMQYF

V: TRBV6-2/TRBV6-3
J: .
CDR3: CASSYGWDRVRVEQYF

V: TRBV10-3
J: TRBJ2-3
CDR3: CATGHWGLGTDTQYF

V: TRBV6-1
J: TRBJ1-5
CDR3: CASSENPGQGNQPQHF

V: TRBV4-1
J: TRBJ2-3
CDR3: CASSPQPKSDTQYF

V: TRBV12-3/TRBV12-4
J: TRBJ2-1
CDR3: CASSMAGYNEQFF

V: TRBV3-1
J: TRBJ2-1
CDR3: CASSQGGRTNEQFF

V: TRBV6-1
J: TRBJ2-7
CDR3: CASTSDRVSYEQYF

V: TRBV10-3
J: TRBJ1-1
CDR3: CAIGGESNTEAFF

V: TRBV27
J: TRBJ2-1
CDR3: CASSPQSTSTFLANEQFF

V: TRBV6-1
J: .
CDR3: CPGSRPGGKNTQYF

V: TRBV4-1
J: TRBJ2-5
CDR3: CASSQAHRGGEETQYF

V: TRBV6-5
J: TRBJ2-1
CDR3: CASRPTWREFSYNEQFF

V: TRBV6-1
J: TRBJ2-4
CDR3: CASSVKTGGGSSYNEQYF

V: TRBV10-2
J: .
CDR3: CASRGHGLAGEETQYF

V: TRBV10-3
J: TRBJ2-2
CDR3: CAMGGQPVGTGTQFF

V: TRBV30
J: TRBJ2-3
CDR3: CAWSVHKDLGQYF

V: TRBV6-1
J: TRBJ2-1
CDR3: CATSRVADYNEQFF

V: TRBV6-1
J: TRBJ2-3
CDR3: CAGRGARVGETQYF

V: TRBV10-2
J: TRBJ1-2
CDR3: CASSVSVHGQLHGYTF

V: TRBV20-1
J: .
CDR3: CSARGEPALIGEQYF

V: TRBV7-6
J: TRBJ2-7
CDR3: CASSLSSLSSYEQYF

V: TRBV6-1
J: TRBJ2-5
CDR3: CASRWGSGRAPETQYF

V: TRBV6-5
J: TRBJ1-2
CDR3: CASSYLQGYGYTF

V: TRBV6-1
J: TRBJ2-5
CDR3: CAGIGAGGPETQYF

V: TRBV10-1
J: TRBJ2-3
CDR3: CASSDLAGNTDTQYF

V: TRBV4-1
J: TRBJ2-6
CDR3: CASSTRQGARGANVLTF

V: TRBV10-1
J: TRBJ2-2
CDR3: CASSIGQGIVGELFF

V: TRBV2
J: TRBJ2-3
CDR3: CASSDEGADTQYF